This T cell receptor (beta chain) was observed in a study of blood T cell repertoires in COVID-19. For the study at large: The cDNA or gDNA used as material had been derived from T cells, B-cell-depleted T cells, or PBMCs.

Some clones are missing from TCRdb's copy, which holds only in-frame ones; the method was immunoSEQ multiplex PCR. This sample carries over 120,000 clones, 75% to 90% of them seen once, and the ten largest clones take roughly 10%. Cohort 3 recovery required two negative PCRs, clearance, or symptom resolution. V dropped 2 bases and J dropped 5; count of bases not matched to a gene: 6. Germline lookup yields CDR1 ENHRY and CDR2 SYGVKD. The CDR3 is 15 residues long. This sequence was found in a man in his 60s who had recovered from COVID-19. V is TRBV10-3 and J is TRBJ1-2, with 9 bases matching TRBD1. The source material was PBMCs or T cells enriched from blood (not recorded which). CDR3 sequence reads: CAISELQGAIYGYTF. The CDR3 region has the DNA TGTGCCATCAGTGAGCTACAGGGGGCAATTTATGGCTACACCTTC.